This TCR beta chain originates from a study of shared clonotypes between healthy human individuals. The wider study: Each donor contributed plates that comprised three CD4 naive, three CD4 memory, two CD8 naive and one CD8 memory.

The CDR3 consists of 13 residues. J was trimmed by 4 bases and V by 6 bases; bases with no gene match: 3. Germline values: CDR1 KGHSH, CDR2 LQKENI. The repertoire was sequenced with immunoSEQ multiplex PCR; TCRdb's copy has only in-frame clones and lacks some. The sample has about 1.5 million clones, 98% seen once. This receptor was taken from a man under 40 in good health. Sample: naive CD4+ T cells sorted from blood. Noted subset: CD45RA+ positively selected. The V and J genes are TRBV18 and TRBJ2-5; 9 bases line up with TRBD1. The CDR3 protein is CASSRQGVETQYF. The CDR3 DNA is TGTGCCAGCTCTCGACAGGGGGTAGAGACCCAGTACTTC.